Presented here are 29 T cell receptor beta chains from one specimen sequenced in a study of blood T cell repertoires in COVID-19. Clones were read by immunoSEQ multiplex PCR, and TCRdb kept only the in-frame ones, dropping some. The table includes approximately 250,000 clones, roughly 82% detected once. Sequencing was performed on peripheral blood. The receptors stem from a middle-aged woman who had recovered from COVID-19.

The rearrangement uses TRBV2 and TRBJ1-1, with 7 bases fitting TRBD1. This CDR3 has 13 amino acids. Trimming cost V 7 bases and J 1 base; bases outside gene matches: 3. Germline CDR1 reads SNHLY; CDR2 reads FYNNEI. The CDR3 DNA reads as TGTGCCAGCAAAGGACAGGAGAACACTGAAGCTTTCTTT. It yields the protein CASKGQENTEAFF.

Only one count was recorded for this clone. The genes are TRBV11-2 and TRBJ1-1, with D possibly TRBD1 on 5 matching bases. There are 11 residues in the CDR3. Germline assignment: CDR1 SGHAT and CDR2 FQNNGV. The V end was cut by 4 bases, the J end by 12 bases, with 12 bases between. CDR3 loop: CASSSRGRPFF. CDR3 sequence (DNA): TGTGCCAGCAGCTCCCGGGGGAGGCCTTTCTTT.

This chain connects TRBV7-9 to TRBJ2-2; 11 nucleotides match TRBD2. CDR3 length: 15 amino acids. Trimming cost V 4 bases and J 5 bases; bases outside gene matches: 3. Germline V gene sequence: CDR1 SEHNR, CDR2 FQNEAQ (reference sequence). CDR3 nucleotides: TGTGCCAGCAGCTCTAGACTAGCGGGAACCGGGGAGCTGTTTTTT. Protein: CASSSRLAGTGELFF. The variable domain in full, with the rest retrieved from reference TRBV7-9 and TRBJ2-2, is DTGVSQNPRHKITKRGQNVTFRCDPISEHNRLYWYRQTLGQGPEFLTYFQNEAQLEKSRLLSDRFSAERPKGSFSTLEIQRTEQGDSAMYLCASSSRLAGTGELFFGEGSRLTVL.

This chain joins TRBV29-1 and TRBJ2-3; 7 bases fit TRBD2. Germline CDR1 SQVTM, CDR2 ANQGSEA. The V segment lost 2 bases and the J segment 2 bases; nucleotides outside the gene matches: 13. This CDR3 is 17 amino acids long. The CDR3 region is CSVESVGDYRATDTQYF. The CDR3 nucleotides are TGCAGCGTTGAAAGTGTAGGGGACTACCGAGCCACAGATACGCAGTATTTT.

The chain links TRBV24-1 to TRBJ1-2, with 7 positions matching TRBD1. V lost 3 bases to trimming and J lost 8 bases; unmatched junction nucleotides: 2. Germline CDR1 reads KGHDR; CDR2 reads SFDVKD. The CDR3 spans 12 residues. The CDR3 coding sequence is TGTGCCACCAGTGATCAGGACAGGGGCTACACCTTC. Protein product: CATSDQDRGYTF.

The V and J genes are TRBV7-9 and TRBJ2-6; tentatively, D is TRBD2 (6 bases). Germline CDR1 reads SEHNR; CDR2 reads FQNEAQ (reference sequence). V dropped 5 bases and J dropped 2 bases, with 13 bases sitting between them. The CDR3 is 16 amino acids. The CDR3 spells CASSVWGGAGANVLTF. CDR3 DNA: TGTGCCAGCAGCGTCTGGGGAGGCGCTGGGGCCAACGTCCTGACTTTC.

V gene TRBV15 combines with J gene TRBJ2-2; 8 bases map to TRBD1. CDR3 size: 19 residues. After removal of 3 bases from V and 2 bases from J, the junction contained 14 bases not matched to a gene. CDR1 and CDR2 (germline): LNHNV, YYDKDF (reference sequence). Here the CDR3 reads CATSRAGGLHTLNTGELFF. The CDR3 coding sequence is TGTGCCACCAGCAGGGCAGGGGGCCTTCATACCTTAAACACCGGGGAGCTGTTTTTT.

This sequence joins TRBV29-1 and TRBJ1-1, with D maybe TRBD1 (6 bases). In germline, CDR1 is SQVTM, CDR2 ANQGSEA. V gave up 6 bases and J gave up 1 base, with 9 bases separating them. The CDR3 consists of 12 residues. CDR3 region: CSVATGNTEAFF. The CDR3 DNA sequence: TGCAGCGTGGCGACAGGGAACACTGAAGCTTTCTTT.

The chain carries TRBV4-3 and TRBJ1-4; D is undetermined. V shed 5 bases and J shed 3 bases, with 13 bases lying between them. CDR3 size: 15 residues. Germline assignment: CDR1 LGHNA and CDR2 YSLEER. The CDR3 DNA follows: TGCGCCAGCAGCACCCAGTTTGGCCCTAATGAAAAACTGTTTTTT. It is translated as CASSTQFGPNEKLFF.

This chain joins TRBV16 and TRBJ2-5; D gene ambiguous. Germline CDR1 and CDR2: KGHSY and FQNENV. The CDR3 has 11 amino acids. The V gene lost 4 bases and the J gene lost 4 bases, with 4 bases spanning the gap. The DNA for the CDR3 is TGTGCCAGCAGCCCCGGAGAGACCCAGTACTTC. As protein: CASSPGETQYF. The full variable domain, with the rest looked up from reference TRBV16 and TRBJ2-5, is GEEVAQTPKHLVRGEGQKAKLYCAPIKGHSYVFWYQQVLKNEFKFLISFQNENVFDETGMPKERFSAKCLPNSPCSLEIQATKLEDSAVYFCASSPGETQYFGPGTRLLVL.

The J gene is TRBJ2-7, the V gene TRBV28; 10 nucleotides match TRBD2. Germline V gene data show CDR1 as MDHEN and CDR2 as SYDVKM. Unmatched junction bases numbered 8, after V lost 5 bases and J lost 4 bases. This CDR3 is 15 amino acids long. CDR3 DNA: TGTGCCAGCAGTATTACTAGCGGGGAAAGTTACGAGCAGTACTTC. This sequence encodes CASSITSGESYEQYF.

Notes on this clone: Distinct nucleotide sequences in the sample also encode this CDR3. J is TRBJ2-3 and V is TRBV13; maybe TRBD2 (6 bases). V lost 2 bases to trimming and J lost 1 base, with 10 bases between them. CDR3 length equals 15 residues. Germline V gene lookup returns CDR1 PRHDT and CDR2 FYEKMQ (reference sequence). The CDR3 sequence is CASSLSGGGTDTQYF. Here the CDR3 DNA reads TGTGCCAGCAGCTTAAGTGGCGGGGGCACAGATACGCAGTATTTT.

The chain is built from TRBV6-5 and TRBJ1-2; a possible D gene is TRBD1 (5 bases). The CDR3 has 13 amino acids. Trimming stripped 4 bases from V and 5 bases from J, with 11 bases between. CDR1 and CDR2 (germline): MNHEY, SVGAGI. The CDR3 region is CASSSTAEYGYTF. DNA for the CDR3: TGTGCCAGCAGTTCGACAGCTGAATATGGCTACACCTTC.

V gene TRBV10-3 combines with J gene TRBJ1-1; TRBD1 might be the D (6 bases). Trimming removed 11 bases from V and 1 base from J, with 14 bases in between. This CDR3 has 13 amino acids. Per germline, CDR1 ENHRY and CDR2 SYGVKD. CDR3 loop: CAAGGGGNTEAFF. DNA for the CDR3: TGTGCCGCCGGAGGGGGGGGGAACACTGAAGCTTTCTTT.

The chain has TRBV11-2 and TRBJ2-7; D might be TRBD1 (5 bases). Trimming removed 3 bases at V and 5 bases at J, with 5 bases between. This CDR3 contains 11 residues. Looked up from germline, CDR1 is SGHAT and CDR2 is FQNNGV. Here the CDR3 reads CASSFRDEQYF. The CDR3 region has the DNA TGTGCCAGCAGCTTCAGGGACGAGCAGTACTTC. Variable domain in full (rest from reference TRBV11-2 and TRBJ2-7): EAGVAQSPRYKIIEKRQSVAFWCNPISGHATLYWYQQILGQGPKLLIQFQNNGVVDDSQLPKDRFSAERLKGVDSTLKIQPAKLEDSAVYLCASSFRDEQYFGPGTRLTVT.

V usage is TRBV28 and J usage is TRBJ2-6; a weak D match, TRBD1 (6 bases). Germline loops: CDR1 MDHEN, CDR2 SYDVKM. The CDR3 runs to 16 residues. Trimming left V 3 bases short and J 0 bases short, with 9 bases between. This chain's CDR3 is CASSFGQPSGANVLTF. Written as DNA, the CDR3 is TGTGCCAGCAGTTTTGGACAGCCCTCTGGGGCCAACGTCCTGACTTTC. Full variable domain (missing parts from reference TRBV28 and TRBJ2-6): DVKVTQSSRYLVKRTGEKVFLECVQDMDHENMFWYRQDPGLGLRLIYFSYDVKMKEKGDIPEGYSVSREKKERFSLILESASTNQTSMYLCASSFGQPSGANVLTFGAGSRLTVL.

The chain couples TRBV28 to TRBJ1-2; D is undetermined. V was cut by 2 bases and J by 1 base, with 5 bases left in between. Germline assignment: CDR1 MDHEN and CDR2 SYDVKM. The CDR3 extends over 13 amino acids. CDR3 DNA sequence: TGTGCCAGCAGTTTAGGCAATAACTATGGCTACACCTTC. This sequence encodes CASSLGNNYGYTF.

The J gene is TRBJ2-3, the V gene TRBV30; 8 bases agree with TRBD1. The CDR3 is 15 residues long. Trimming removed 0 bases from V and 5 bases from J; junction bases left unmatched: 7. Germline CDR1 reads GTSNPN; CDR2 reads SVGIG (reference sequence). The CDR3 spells CAWSVLRGQRDTQYF. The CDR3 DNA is TGTGCCTGGAGTGTACTCAGGGGGCAGAGAGATACGCAGTATTTT.

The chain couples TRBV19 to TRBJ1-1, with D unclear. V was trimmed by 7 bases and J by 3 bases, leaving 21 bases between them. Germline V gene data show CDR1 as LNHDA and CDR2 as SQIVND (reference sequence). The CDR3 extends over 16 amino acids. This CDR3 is CASKVNRAVMDTEAFF. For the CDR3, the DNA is TGTGCCAGTAAGGTCAACCGTGCGGTGATGGACACTGAAGCTTTCTTT.

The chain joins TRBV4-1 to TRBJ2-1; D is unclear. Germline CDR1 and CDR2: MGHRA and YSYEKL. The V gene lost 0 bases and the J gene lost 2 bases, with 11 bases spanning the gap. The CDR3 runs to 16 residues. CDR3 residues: CASSQDPSGTYNEQFF. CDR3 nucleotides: TGCGCCAGCAGCCAAGATCCTTCGGGTACCTACAATGAGCAGTTCTTC.

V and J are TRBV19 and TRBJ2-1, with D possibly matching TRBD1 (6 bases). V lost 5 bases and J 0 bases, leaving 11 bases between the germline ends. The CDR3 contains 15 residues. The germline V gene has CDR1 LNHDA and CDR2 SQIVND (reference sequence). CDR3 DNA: TGTGCCAGTAGTTTGGACAGAAGCTCCTACAATGAGCAGTTCTTC. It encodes CASSLDRSSYNEQFF.

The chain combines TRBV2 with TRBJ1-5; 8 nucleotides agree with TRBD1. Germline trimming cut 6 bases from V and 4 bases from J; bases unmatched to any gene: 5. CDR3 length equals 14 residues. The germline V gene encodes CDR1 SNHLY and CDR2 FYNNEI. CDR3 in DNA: TGTGCCAGCAGCCAGACAGGGGAAAATCAGCCCCAGCATTTT. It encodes CASSQTGENQPQHF. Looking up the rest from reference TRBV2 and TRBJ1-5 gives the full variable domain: EPEVTQTPSHQVTQMGQEVILRCVPISNHLYFYWYRQILGQKVEFLVSFYNNEISEKSEIFDDQFSVERPDGSNFTLKIRSTKLEDSAMYFCASSQTGENQPQHFGDGTRLSIL.

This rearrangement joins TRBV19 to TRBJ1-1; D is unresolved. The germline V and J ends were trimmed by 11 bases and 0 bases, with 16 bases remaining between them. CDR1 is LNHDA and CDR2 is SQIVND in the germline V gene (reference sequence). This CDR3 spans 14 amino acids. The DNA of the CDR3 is TGTGCCTCTTTGGAGGGTAGTATGAACACTGAAGCTTTCTTT. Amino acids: CASLEGSMNTEAFF.

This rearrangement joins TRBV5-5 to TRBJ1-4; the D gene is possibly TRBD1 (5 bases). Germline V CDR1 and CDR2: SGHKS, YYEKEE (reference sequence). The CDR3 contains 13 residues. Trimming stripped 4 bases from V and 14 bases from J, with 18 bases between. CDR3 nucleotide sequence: TGTGCCAGCAGCCCTACGACAGTATTGGCTCTGTTTTTT. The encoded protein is CASSPTTVLALFF.

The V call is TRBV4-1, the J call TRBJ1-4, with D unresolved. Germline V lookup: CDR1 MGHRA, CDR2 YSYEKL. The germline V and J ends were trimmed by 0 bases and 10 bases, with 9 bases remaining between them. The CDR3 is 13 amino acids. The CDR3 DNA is TGCGCCAGCAGCCAAGATTTGAACTCAAAACTGTTTTTT. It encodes CASSQDLNSKLFF.

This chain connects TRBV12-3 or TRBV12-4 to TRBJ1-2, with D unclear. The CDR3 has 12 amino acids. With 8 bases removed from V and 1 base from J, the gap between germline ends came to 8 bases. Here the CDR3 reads CASGRDNYGYTF. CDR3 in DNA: TGTGCCAGCGGTAGAGATAACTATGGCTACACCTTC.

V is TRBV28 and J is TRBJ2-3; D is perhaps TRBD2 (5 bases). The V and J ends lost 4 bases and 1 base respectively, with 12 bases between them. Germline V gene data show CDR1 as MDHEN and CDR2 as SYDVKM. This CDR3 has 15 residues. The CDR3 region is CASSSPPGGTDTQYF. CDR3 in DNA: TGTGCCAGCAGTTCCCCCCCCGGGGGCACAGATACGCAGTATTTT. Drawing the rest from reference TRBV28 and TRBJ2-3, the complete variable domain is DVKVTQSSRYLVKRTGEKVFLECVQDMDHENMFWYRQDPGLGLRLIYFSYDVKMKEKGDIPEGYSVSREKKERFSLILESASTNQTSMYLCASSSPPGGTDTQYFGPGTRLTVL.

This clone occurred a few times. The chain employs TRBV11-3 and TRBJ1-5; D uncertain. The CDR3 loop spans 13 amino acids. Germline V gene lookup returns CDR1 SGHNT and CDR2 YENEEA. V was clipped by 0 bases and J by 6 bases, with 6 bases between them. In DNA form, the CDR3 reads TGTGCCAGCAGCTTAGATCTATTTCAGCCCCAGCATTTT. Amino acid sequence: CASSLDLFQPQHF. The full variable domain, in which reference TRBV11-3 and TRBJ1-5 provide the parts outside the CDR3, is EAGVVQSPRYKIIEKKQPVAFWCNPISGHNTLYWYLQNLGQGPELLIRYENEEAVDDSQLPKDRFSAERLKGVDSTLKIQPAELGDSAVYLCASSLDLFQPQHFGDGTRLSIL.

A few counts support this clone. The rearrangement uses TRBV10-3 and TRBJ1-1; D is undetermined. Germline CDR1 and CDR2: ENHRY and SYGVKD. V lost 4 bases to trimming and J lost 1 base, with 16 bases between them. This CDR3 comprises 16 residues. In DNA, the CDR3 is TGTGCCATCAGTGGGCTTCTTCAAAGCGGGAACACTGAAGCTTTCTTT. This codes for CAISGLLQSGNTEAFF.